A single T cell receptor beta chain is shown here with its context. Antigen unknown. The V end was cut by 0 bases, the J end by 12 bases, with 8 bases between. The CDR3 contains 11 residues. Germline V CDR1 and CDR2: LGHDT, YNNKEL (reference sequence). The data derive from a study of T cell responses to AZD1222 COVID-19 vaccine. In the study overall: Combined were second doses at about 4 or about 12 weeks.

Libraries were prepared by immunoSEQ multiplex PCR; TCRdb keeps only in-frame clonotypes and omits some of them. The sample lists around 94,000 clones, 88% seen once, with about 19% in the top ten. Study results and limitations: After the peak T cell response, and only then, were repertoires sampled. The donors showed a predominance of white British ancestry and of females, with possible underestimation of clonal diversity. Across spike, vaccine-associated CD4 TCRs were found, dominant at 160-218 and 743-854.

This TCR came from an adult in good health. This chain uses TRBV3-1 (or the pseudogene TRBV3-2) with TRBJ2-5; D not certain. The sequences come from peripheral blood, collected on day 0 of AZD1222 vaccination. Written as DNA, the CDR3 is TGTGCCAGCAGCCAAGAGTCACCGAAGTACTTC. This translates into CASSQESPKYF.